The 17 T cell receptor beta chains presented below share a single source sample, sequenced in a study of T-cell reconstitution after alpha-beta-depleted transplantation in children. The TCRbeta library incorporated unique molecular identifiers. Via MiXCR, TCRdb re-called the PCR reads, giving one row per CDR3 protein. The sample comprises 500,000 or so distinct CDR3 sequences, 9.5% to 12% of which are singletons, and 12% to 15% rests with the top ten. The sample was PBMCs, mostly from graft donor cells, taken 180 days after TCRalphabeta/CD19-depleted stem cell transplant. The origin of the receptors is a female patient aged 2-10 years who had a stem cell transplant for aplastic anemia, so the T cells may come from the graft donor.

The gene calls are TRBV4-1 and TRBJ2-5; 10 positions agree with TRBD2. With V trimmed by 1 base and J by 5 bases, 10 bases remained unmatched. Germline V CDR1 and CDR2: MGHRA, YSYEKL. The CDR3 covers 17 residues. The DNA for the CDR3 is TGCGCCAGCAGCCAAGTCCTCCTAGCGGGAGTTGAGGAGACCCAGTACTTC. Translating it yields CASSQVLLAGVEETQYF.

The chain carries TRBV5-1 and TRBJ1-1, with D uncertain. V was clipped by 0 bases and J by 5 bases, with 14 bases between them. The CDR3 extends over 15 amino acids. CDR1 SGHRS and CDR2 YFSETQ come from the germline V gene. CDR3 DNA: TGCGCCAGCAGCTTGGCGGAGTGGCAAGGAACTGAAGCTTTCTTT. It codes for CASSLAEWQGTEAFF.

Notes on this clonotype: Being one base from a much bigger clone, this may be a read error. The V gene is TRBV29-1, the J gene TRBJ1-1; 10 nucleotides match TRBD1. This CDR3 has 15 residues. Germline CDR1 reads SQVTM; CDR2 reads ANQGSEA. J lost 3 bases, V lost 6 bases, and 10 bases had no gene match. CDR3 sequence reads: CSVGPGTGEHTEAFF. CDR3 nucleotide sequence: TGCAGCGTGGGCCCCGGGACAGGGGAGCACACTGAAGCTTTCTTT.

The chain combines TRBV28 with TRBJ1-5; D remains unclear. The V gene lost 1 base and the J gene lost 0 bases, with 7 bases spanning the gap. The CDR3 is 15 residues long. Germline-derived CDR1 and CDR2 are MDHEN and SYDVKM. For the CDR3, the DNA is TGTGCCAGCAGTTTATTGAGGGTTAGCAATCAGCCCCAGCATTTT. Translating gives CASSLLRVSNQPQHF.

This clonotype was seen many times. The rearrangement links TRBV5-1 to TRBJ2-1, with D tentatively TRBD1 or TRBD2 (5 bases each). The CDR3 is 12 residues long. The ends were cut back, 4 bases at V and 9 bases at J, with 11 bases in the middle. Germline V CDR1 and CDR2: SGHRS, YFSETQ. CDR3 nucleotide sequence: TGCGCCAGCAGCCCGGGGCGCGGTGAGCAGTTCTTC. It translates to CASSPGRGEQFF.

This clonotype was seen more than once but under ten times. The chain links TRBV6-1 to TRBJ2-3, with TRBD1 as a possible D gene (5 bases). CDR3 length: 13 residues. The V gene's germline CDR1 is MNHNS and CDR2 SASEGT. Trimming stripped 6 bases from V and 4 bases from J, with 11 bases between. CDR3 amino acids: CASRGRGPDTQYF. As DNA, the CDR3 is TGTGCCAGCAGGGGAAGGGGCCCAGATACGCAGTATTTT.

This chain links TRBV12-3 or TRBV12-4 with TRBJ2-5, with unresolved D. The CDR3 consists of 16 residues. The V gene lost 5 bases and the J gene lost 5 bases, with 21 bases spanning the gap. CDR3 sequence reads: CASSPVGRLPGETQYF. The CDR3 nucleotides are TGTGCCAGCAGTCCCGTTGGCAGGCTCCCCGGGGAGACCCAGTACTTC.

This clonotype was seen ten or more times. The chain links TRBV7-2 to TRBJ2-3; D gene ambiguous. The length of the CDR3 is 17 residues. CDR1 is SGHTA and CDR2 is FQGNSA in the germline V gene. Trimming removed 1 base from V and 6 bases from J, with 20 bases in between. CDR3 amino acids: CASSLGVLTPPADTQYF. The CDR3 bases are TGTGCCAGCAGCTTAGGGGTCTTAACTCCCCCAGCGGATACGCAGTATTTT.

Only a few counts were recorded for this clonotype. The genes are TRBV30 and TRBJ1-2; D remains ambiguous. V lost 0 bases to trimming and J lost 4 bases, with 12 bases between them. Germline V gene lookup returns CDR1 GTSNPN and CDR2 SVGIG (reference sequence). The CDR3 covers 14 residues. The CDR3 DNA reads as TGTGCCTGGAGTGTACGCGGCAGTGTCTATGGCTACACCTTC. Translating it yields CAWSVRGSVYGYTF.

This clonotype appeared a few times. V usage is TRBV9 and J usage is TRBJ1-2, with D perhaps TRBD1 (5 bases). The CDR3 spans 16 residues. Germline CDR1 SGDLS, CDR2 YYNGEE. The V and J ends lost 4 bases and 4 bases respectively, with 20 bases between them. The CDR3, as DNA: TGTGCCAGCAGCCTCGCACCGGGACGGATCCTCTATGGCTACACCTTC. Its translation: CASSLAPGRILYGYTF.

The chain joins TRBV28 to TRBJ2-3; 9 nucleotides agree with TRBD2. The length of the CDR3 is 14 residues. Unmatched junction bases numbered 4, after V lost 6 bases and J lost 3 bases. Per germline, CDR1 MDHEN and CDR2 SYDVKM. The CDR3 spells CASSGLAITDTQYF. The CDR3 DNA sequence: TGTGCCAGCAGCGGACTAGCGATTACAGATACGCAGTATTTT.

This clonotype was observed a few times. The chain joins TRBV4-3 to TRBJ2-1; perhaps D is TRBD1 or TRBD2 (5 bases each). V was clipped by 3 bases and J by 0 bases, with 15 bases between them. The germline gives CDR1 LGHNA, CDR2 YSLEER. The CDR3 covers 17 residues. CDR3 sequence reads: CASSQALGRDSYNEQFF. The CDR3 DNA follows: TGCGCCAGCAGCCAGGCACTGGGACGGGACTCCTACAATGAGCAGTTCTTC.

This chain links TRBV5-1 with TRBJ2-2; D is undetermined. From germline, CDR1 is SGHRS and CDR2 YFSETQ. The CDR3 runs 14 residues. V shed 2 bases and J shed 3 bases, with 8 bases lying between them. CDR3 loop: CASSLHADTGELFF. CDR3 nucleotide sequence: TGCGCCAGCAGCTTACACGCAGACACCGGGGAGCTGTTTTTT.

This clonotype was found many times. This chain links TRBV4-1 with TRBJ2-7; D possibly corresponds to TRBD2 (5 bases). The CDR3 is 14 amino acids. V gave up 11 bases and J gave up 2 bases, with 19 bases separating them. Looked up from germline, CDR1 is MGHRA and CDR2 is YSYEKL. In DNA, the CDR3 is TGCGCCGCCCCGAGGAGGAAGCGGCCCTACGAGCAGTACTTC. As protein: CAAPRRKRPYEQYF.

This clonotype was seen a handful of times. V gene TRBV7-9 combines with J gene TRBJ2-7; TRBD2 matches at 8 bases. The germline gives CDR1 SEHNR, CDR2 FQNEAQ (reference sequence). The length of the CDR3 is 15 residues. V lost 5 bases, J lost 2 bases, and 8 bases stayed unmatched. Written as DNA, the CDR3 is TGTGCCAGCAGCCAAAGTAGCGGGGTGCCCTACGAGCAGTACTTC. This gives the protein CASSQSSGVPYEQYF. Full variable domain (missing parts from reference TRBV7-9 and TRBJ2-7): DTGVSQNPRHKITKRGQNVTFRCDPISEHNRLYWYRQTLGQGPEFLTYFQNEAQLEKSRLLSDRFSAERPKGSFSTLEIQRTEQGDSAMYLCASSQSSGVPYEQYFGPGTRLTVT.

V is TRBV11-3 and J is TRBJ1-2, with TRBD1 matching over 9 bases. Germline trimming cut 3 bases from V and 8 bases from J; bases unmatched to any gene: 13. Germline values: CDR1 SGHNT, CDR2 YENEEA. This CDR3 is built from 16 residues. CDR3: CASSFPMGTGPRGYTF. The CDR3 DNA reads as TGTGCCAGCAGCTTCCCTATGGGGACAGGGCCAAGAGGCTACACCTTC.

The sample holds a few counts of this clonotype. The rearrangement uses TRBV28 and TRBJ2-3; TRBD2 is a possible D gene (6 bases). Germline values: CDR1 MDHEN, CDR2 SYDVKM. CDR3 size: 16 residues. Deletions cut 1 base from V and 4 bases from J, with 15 bases between. CDR3 DNA: TGTGCCAGCAGTTTATCGGGCCGGGAGTTCCCAGATACGCAGTATTTT. Amino acids: CASSLSGREFPDTQYF.